These T cell receptor beta chains were read from a single sample in a study of CD8+ T cells in alopecia areata. Sequenced by immunoSEQ multiplex PCR; TCRdb stores in-frame clones only, minus some. The profile shows over 150,000 clones, roughly 63% of them singletons. The specimen was CD4+ T cells sorted from blood, collected at week 0. Receptors were obtained from a human donor with alopecia areata. CDR3s include the opening cysteine and the closing phenylalanine or tryptophan. The order of the fields is clone size, J gene, V gene, CDR3 length, D gene, CDR3 protein, CDR3 DNA. A D gene is named only where the DNA matches it firmly. Where a row states a size, it is once, few, many or the class of an expanded clone; other rows omit it.

abundance: .; j_gene: TRBJ2-7; v_gene: TRBV5-1; len: 18; d_gene: TRBD1; CDR3aa: CASSLGAHTGASSYEQYF; CDR3nt: TGCGCCAGCAGCTTGGGTGCCCATACAGGGGCTAGCTCCTACGAGCAGTACTTC
abundance: .; j_gene: TRBJ2-3; v_gene: TRBV7-2; len: 14; d_gene: TRBD1; CDR3aa: CASSFGQGTDTQYF; CDR3nt: TGTGCCAGCAGCTTCGGACAGGGAACAGATACGCAGTATTTT
abundance: .; j_gene: TRBJ2-7; v_gene: TRBV7-2; len: 15; d_gene: TRBD2; CDR3aa: CASSATSASSYEQYF; CDR3nt: TGTGCCAGCAGCGCCACTAGCGCGAGCTCCTACGAGCAGTACTTC
abundance: .; j_gene: TRBJ2-6; v_gene: TRBV4-1; len: 18; d_gene: TRBD2; CDR3aa: CASSQEGGALSGANVLTF; CDR3nt: TGCGCCAGCAGCCAAGAGGGAGGGGCGCTTTCTGGGGCCAACGTCCTGACTTTC
abundance: few; j_gene: TRBJ2-7; v_gene: TRBV14; len: 13; d_gene: .; CDR3aa: CASSQAQRSPQYF; CDR3nt: TGTGCCAGCAGCCAAGCGCAAAGGAGTCCGCAGTACTTC
abundance: .; j_gene: TRBJ2-5; v_gene: TRBV7-8; len: 15; d_gene: .; CDR3aa: CASSWAVRAQETQYF; CDR3nt: TGTGCCAGCAGCTGGGCAGTTAGAGCCCAAGAGACCCAGTACTTC
abundance: once; j_gene: TRBJ1-2; v_gene: TRBV6-5; len: 13; d_gene: .; CDR3aa: CASSSGVGYGYTF; CDR3nt: TGTGCCAGCAGTTCCGGCGTGGGATATGGCTACACCTTC
abundance: .; j_gene: TRBJ1-1; v_gene: TRBV25-1; len: 14; d_gene: TRBD1; CDR3aa: CASRETTGITEAFF; CDR3nt: TGTGCCAGCAGGGAGACGACAGGGATCACTGAAGCTTTCTTT
abundance: few; j_gene: TRBJ2-3; v_gene: TRBV29-1; len: 11; d_gene: .; CDR3aa: CSVEVVDTQYF; CDR3nt: TGCAGCGTTGAAGTGGTAGATACGCAGTATTTT
abundance: few; j_gene: TRBJ2-1; v_gene: TRBV28; len: 14; d_gene: .; CDR3aa: CASSLHTSPYEQFF; CDR3nt: TGTGCCAGCAGTCTACACACGTCCCCCTATGAGCAGTTCTTC
abundance: .; j_gene: TRBJ2-3; v_gene: TRBV7-2; len: 15; d_gene: TRBD1; CDR3aa: CASSSGGARTDTQYF; CDR3nt: TGTGCCAGCAGCTCAGGGGGCGCGAGGACAGATACGCAGTATTTT
abundance: .; j_gene: TRBJ2-2; v_gene: TRBV15; len: 14; d_gene: TRBD1; CDR3aa: CATSVGQRAGELFF; CDR3nt: TGTGCCACCAGCGTGGGACAGAGGGCCGGGGAGCTGTTTTTT
abundance: .; j_gene: TRBJ2-2; v_gene: TRBV4-1; len: 14; d_gene: .; CDR3aa: CASSQDGLDGELFF; CDR3nt: TGCGCCAGCAGCCAAGATGGGTTGGACGGGGAGCTGTTTTTT
abundance: .; j_gene: TRBJ2-1; v_gene: TRBV2; len: 12; d_gene: TRBD2; CDR3aa: CASSPTSWEQFF; CDR3nt: TGTGCCAGCAGTCCGACTAGCTGGGAGCAGTTCTTC
abundance: .; j_gene: TRBJ2-4; v_gene: TRBV15; len: 15; d_gene: .; CDR3aa: CATSRTTNTENIQYF; CDR3nt: TGTGCCACCAGCAGAACGACTAACACAGAAAACATTCAGTACTTC
abundance: few; j_gene: TRBJ2-7; v_gene: TRBV5-8; len: 15; d_gene: TRBD2; CDR3aa: CASSPTSGGPYEQYF; CDR3nt: TGTGCCAGCAGTCCCACTAGCGGGGGGCCCTACGAGCAGTACTTC
abundance: .; j_gene: TRBJ1-2; v_gene: TRBV10-3; len: 12; d_gene: .; CDR3aa: CAISEQGGGYTF; CDR3nt: TGTGCCATCAGTGAACAGGGCGGTGGCTACACCTTC
abundance: once; j_gene: TRBJ1-2; v_gene: TRBV5-6; len: 12; d_gene: TRBD1; CDR3aa: CASSFGDSGYTF; CDR3nt: TGTGCCAGCAGCTTTGGGGACAGTGGCTACACCTTC
abundance: few; j_gene: TRBJ1-2; v_gene: TRBV11-3; len: 16; d_gene: TRBD1; CDR3aa: CASSFSQGGGDHGYTF; CDR3nt: TGTGCCAGCAGCTTTTCACAAGGGGGCGGCGACCATGGCTACACCTTC
abundance: .; j_gene: TRBJ2-5; v_gene: TRBV10-3; len: 13; d_gene: .; CDR3aa: CAISEPRRETQYF; CDR3nt: TGTGCCATCAGTGAGCCCCGGAGAGAGACCCAGTACTTC
abundance: .; j_gene: TRBJ1-1; v_gene: TRBV30; len: 13; d_gene: .; CDR3aa: CAWSGQANTEAFF; CDR3nt: TGTGCCTGGAGTGGACAGGCGAACACTGAAGCTTTCTTT
abundance: .; j_gene: TRBJ2-3; v_gene: TRBV6-1; len: 15; d_gene: .; CDR3aa: CASSEARPPGNTQYF; CDR3nt: TGTGCCAGCAGTGAAGCGCGACCTCCGGGTAATACGCAGTATTTT
abundance: .; j_gene: TRBJ2-3; v_gene: TRBV18; len: 15; d_gene: TRBD2; CDR3aa: CASSPLAGTTDTQYF; CDR3nt: TGTGCCAGCTCACCCCTAGCGGGGACAACAGATACGCAGTATTTT
abundance: few; j_gene: TRBJ1-2; v_gene: TRBV29-1; len: 11; d_gene: TRBD1; CDR3aa: CSFTGGYGYTF; CDR3nt: TGCAGCTTTACAGGGGGCTATGGCTACACCTTC
abundance: .; j_gene: TRBJ2-7; v_gene: TRBV7-9; len: 15; d_gene: TRBD1; CDR3aa: CASSLGTASPYEQYF; CDR3nt: TGTGCCAGCAGCTTGGGGACAGCCTCGCCCTACGAGCAGTACTTC
abundance: .; j_gene: TRBJ2-5; v_gene: TRBV9; len: 13; d_gene: .; CDR3aa: CASSVGLSQTQYF; CDR3nt: TGTGCCAGCAGCGTAGGTCTAAGTCAGACCCAGTACTTC
abundance: .; j_gene: TRBJ2-3; v_gene: TRBV4-3; len: 15; d_gene: .; CDR3aa: CASSQSLGSADTQYF; CDR3nt: TGCGCCAGCAGCCAGTCACTGGGATCGGCAGATACGCAGTATTTT
abundance: .; j_gene: TRBJ1-1; v_gene: TRBV5-1; len: 14; d_gene: .; CDR3aa: CASSLNSANTEAFF; CDR3nt: TGCGCCAGCAGCTTGAACAGTGCGAACACTGAAGCTTTCTTT